This T cell receptor beta chain was captured by sequencing in a study of blood T cell repertoires in COVID-19. The study recruited people aged roughly 18 to 100 years across approximately 25 US areas. This clone turned up a few times. The CDR3 spans 14 residues. V lost 6 bases to trimming and J lost 1 base, with 9 bases between them. Germline V lookup: CDR1 LGHDT, CDR2 YNNKEL (reference sequence). The table came from immunoSEQ multiplex PCR; TCRdb's copy has only in-frame clones and leaves some out. The table includes 200,000 to 250,000 clones, 70% to 90% detected once. Sequencing was performed on PBMCs or T cells enriched from blood (not recorded which). This sequence joins TRBV3-1 (or the pseudogene TRBV3-2) and TRBJ2-2; the D is unclear. The sequence derives from a woman in her thirties or forties with acute COVID-19. The CDR3 loop is CASSGRLNTGELFF. CDR3 DNA sequence: TGTGCCAGCAGTGGCAGACTGAACACCGGGGAGCTGTTTTTT.